The 7 T cell receptor beta chains in this list originate from one sample, sequenced in a study of shared clonotypes between healthy human individuals. Here immunoSEQ multiplex PCR was the method, and the copy in TCRdb shows in-frame clones only, minus some. The sample contains around 1,100,000 clones, 70% to 80% of which appear only once. Material for sequencing was memory CD4+ T cells from PBMCs. Stated subset: CD45RA-negative fraction. Receptor source: a man younger than 35 in good health. Some clones in this sample may be carry-over from other donors' samples.

This rearrangement joins TRBV19 to TRBJ2-2; tentatively, D is TRBD1 (6 bases). Germline V gives CDR1 LNHDA, CDR2 SQIVND (reference sequence). The V end lost 6 bases, the J end lost 2 bases, and 13 bases lay between the germline ends. The CDR3 extends over 15 amino acids. CDR3 nucleotide sequence: TGTGCCAGTAGGGCAGGGGACACTAACACCGGGGAGCTGTTTTTT. Translation: CASRAGDTNTGELFF.

This chain links TRBV7-6 with TRBJ1-1; TRBD1 matches at 9 bases. Germline V gene sequence: CDR1 SGHVS, CDR2 FNYEAQ. This CDR3 spans 16 amino acids. The V gene end was trimmed by 2 bases and the J gene end by 2 bases; junction bases not matched to a gene: 6. DNA for the CDR3: TGTGCCAGCAGCTTACGACAGGGGGGCTCTAACACTGAAGCTTTCTTT. Translating gives CASSLRQGGSNTEAFF.

This clone came up a few times. The chain couples TRBV14 to TRBJ2-2, with 12 bases identical to TRBD2. This CDR3 region has 15 residues. J was trimmed by 7 bases and V by 4 bases; bases with no gene match: 4. Germline assignment: CDR1 SGHDN and CDR2 FVKESK. This CDR3 reads CASSLGLAGFGELFF. The CDR3 region has the DNA TGTGCCAGCAGCCTGGGACTAGCGGGTTTCGGGGAGCTGTTTTTT.

CDR3 loop: CAGNRGLNSPLHF. DNA of the CDR3: TGTGCCGGAAACAGGGGCCTAAATTCACCCCTCCACTTT. The chain carries TRBV28 and TRBJ1-6, with 7 bases that match TRBD1. Germline CDR1 MDHEN, CDR2 SYDVKM. CDR3 size: 13 residues. J gave up 7 bases and V 11 bases, and 8 bases lay outside the gene matches.

This clone was found a few times. The CDR3 loop is CASSLVGWGDPEAFF. The CDR3 region has the DNA TGTGCCAGCAGCTTAGTCGGGTGGGGAGATCCTGAAGCTTTCTTT. The rearrangement joins TRBV7-9 to TRBJ1-1; D is undetermined. This CDR3 is 15 amino acids long. Germline CDR1 is SEHNR and CDR2 is FQNEAQ (reference sequence). The V end lost 1 base, the J end lost 6 bases, and 15 bases lay between the germline ends. The complete variable domain, with remaining parts taken from reference TRBV7-9 and TRBJ1-1, reads DTGVSQNPRHKITKRGQNVTFRCDPISEHNRLYWYRQTLGQGPEFLTYFQNEAQLEKSRLLSDRFSAERPKGSFSTLEIQRTEQGDSAMYLCASSLVGWGDPEAFFGQGTRLTVV.

The chain combines TRBV6-1 with TRBJ2-1, with 10 bases identical to TRBD1. With V trimmed by 3 bases and J by 7 bases, 9 bases remained unmatched. Germline V gives CDR1 MNHNS, CDR2 SASEGT. The CDR3 has 16 residues. CDR3 sequence: CASSDPAGDRGNEQFF. The DNA of the CDR3 is TGTGCCAGCAGTGACCCCGCCGGGGACAGGGGTAATGAGCAGTTCTTC.

To note about this clone: The sample carries other DNA sequences with the same CDR3. The V call is TRBV11-2, the J call TRBJ1-2; D is undetermined. Trimming removed 5 bases at V and 4 bases at J, with 8 bases between. CDR1 and CDR2 (germline): SGHAT, FQNNGV. The CDR3 spans 12 residues. The CDR3 is CASSLTAYGYTF. The CDR3 nucleotides read TGTGCCAGCAGCCTGACGGCCTATGGCTACACCTTC.